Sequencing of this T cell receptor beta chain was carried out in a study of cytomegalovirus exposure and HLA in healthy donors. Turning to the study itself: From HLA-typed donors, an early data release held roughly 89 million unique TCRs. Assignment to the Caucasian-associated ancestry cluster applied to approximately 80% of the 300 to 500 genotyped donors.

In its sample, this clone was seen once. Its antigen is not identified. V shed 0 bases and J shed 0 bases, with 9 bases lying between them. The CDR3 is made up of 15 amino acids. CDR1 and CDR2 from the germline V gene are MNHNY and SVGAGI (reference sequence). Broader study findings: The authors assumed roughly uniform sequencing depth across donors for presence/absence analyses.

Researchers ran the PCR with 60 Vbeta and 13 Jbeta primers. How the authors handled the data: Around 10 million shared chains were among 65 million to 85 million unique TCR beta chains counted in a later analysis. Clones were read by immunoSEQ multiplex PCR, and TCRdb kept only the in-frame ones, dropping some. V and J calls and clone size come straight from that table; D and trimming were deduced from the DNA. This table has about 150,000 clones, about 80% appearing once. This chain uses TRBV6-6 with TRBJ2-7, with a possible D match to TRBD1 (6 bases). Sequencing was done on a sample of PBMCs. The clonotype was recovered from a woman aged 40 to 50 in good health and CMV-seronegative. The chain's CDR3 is CASSYSWGLSYEQYF. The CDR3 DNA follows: TGTGCCAGCAGTTACTCGTGGGGGCTCTCCTACGAGCAGTACTTC.